Listed here are 27 T cell receptor beta chains from one sample, sequenced in a study of blood T cell repertoires in COVID-19. Method: immunoSEQ multiplex PCR; TCRdb's copy keeps in-frame clones and lacks some. The sample lists roughly 300,000 clones, roughly nine tenths occurring once. Sequences were obtained from PBMCs or T cells enriched from blood (not recorded which). The source is a woman in her 30s who had recovered from COVID-19.

The CDR3 sequence is CASSPAGASDTQYF. In nucleotides, the CDR3 is TGTGCCAGCTCTCCGGCGGGCGCCTCAGATACGCAGTATTTT. V usage is TRBV7-2 and J usage is TRBJ2-3; D may be TRBD2 (5 bases). CDR1 SGHTA and CDR2 FQGNSA come from the germline V gene. The CDR3 runs to 14 residues. Trimming stripped 8 bases from V and 4 bases from J, with 16 bases between.

J is TRBJ1-1 and V is TRBV10-3; possibly TRBD1 for D (6 bases). Germline V gives CDR1 ENHRY, CDR2 SYGVKD. The germline V and J ends were trimmed by 10 bases and 1 base, with 16 bases remaining between them. This CDR3 contains 14 residues. The CDR3 region is CATTTGSTNTEAFF. CDR3 in DNA: TGTGCCACCACGACAGGATCTACGAACACTGAAGCTTTCTTT.

This clone appeared a single time. The chain carries TRBV5-1 and TRBJ1-4, with 10 bases identical to TRBD1. V lost 7 bases and J lost 10; bases outside the gene matches: 4. CDR3 size: 12 residues. The germline V gene encodes CDR1 SGHRS and CDR2 YFSETQ. CDR3 loop: CASGTGEGKLFF. DNA of the CDR3: TGCGCCAGCGGGACAGGGGAGGGAAAACTGTTTTTT.

This clone was observed once. V usage is TRBV6-6 and J usage is TRBJ1-4; D is uncertain. The CDR3 extends over 16 amino acids. V lost 2 bases to trimming and J lost 6 bases, with 16 bases between them. Germline V gene data show CDR1 as MNHNY and CDR2 as SVGAGI (reference sequence). Written as DNA, the CDR3 is TGTGCCAGCAGTTACAGTTCGGATGGGCCTTATGAAAAACTGTTTTTT. Protein sequence: CASSYSSDGPYEKLFF.

The chain has TRBV4-1 and TRBJ1-2, with a possible D match to TRBD1 (5 bases). The CDR3 has 15 residues. CDR1 is MGHRA and CDR2 is YSYEKL in the germline V gene. V was trimmed by 1 base and J by 3 bases, leaving 12 bases between them. The CDR3 bases are TGCGCCAGCAGCCAAGTCCCAGGGAACGACTATGGCTACACCTTC. This codes for CASSQVPGNDYGYTF.

The rearrangement joins TRBV5-4 to TRBJ2-5, with TRBD1 matching over 7 bases. J gave up 4 bases and V 4 bases, and 10 bases lay outside the gene matches. The CDR3 totals 15 residues. The germline V gene encodes CDR1 SGHNT and CDR2 YYREEE (reference sequence). The CDR3 region is CASSGGPTGAETQYF. CDR3 bases: TGTGCCAGCAGCGGCGGCCCCACAGGGGCAGAGACCCAGTACTTC.

This sequence joins TRBV7-9 and TRBJ2-5; 13 bases align to TRBD2. The CDR3 length is 17 residues. CDR1 is SEHNR and CDR2 is FQNEAQ in the germline V gene (reference sequence). V lost 0 bases and J lost 2; bases outside the gene matches: 3. The DNA for the CDR3 is TGTGCCAGCAGCTTAGCCGGACTAGCGGGGGCTCAAGAGACCCAGTACTTC. Its translation: CASSLAGLAGAQETQYF.

Only one count was recorded for this clone. The V call is TRBV4-3, the J call TRBJ2-7, with a tentative D call TRBD1 (6 bases). This CDR3 is 15 amino acids long. Trimming took 0 bases from V and 1 from J, leaving 10 bases between them. Looked up from germline, CDR1 is LGHNA and CDR2 is YSLEER. CDR3 region: CASSQEQGQSYEQYF. CDR3 DNA sequence: TGCGCCAGCAGCCAAGAACAGGGACAATCCTACGAGCAGTACTTC.

This sequence joins TRBV6-6 and TRBJ1-1; 8 positions agree with TRBD1. Trimming removed 5 bases from V and 5 bases from J; junction bases left unmatched: 1. Germline V lookup: CDR1 MNHNY, CDR2 SVGAGI (reference sequence). The CDR3 consists of 12 residues. CDR3 amino acids: CASSQGATEAFF. CDR3 bases: TGTGCCAGCAGTCAGGGGGCGACTGAAGCTTTCTTT.

This clone has a handful of counts. The chain joins TRBV12-1 to TRBJ2-1; TRBD2, the table's D call, was not compared with the DNA. TRBV12-1 counts as a pseudogene. This CDR3 contains 17 residues. This CDR3 reads CASSAPGTSGGANEQFF. DNA of the CDR3: TGTGCCAGCAGCGCCCCCGGGACTAGCGGGGGGGCCAATGAGCAGTTCTTC.

The J gene is TRBJ1-1, the V gene TRBV4-2; TRBD1 might be the D (5 bases). V lost 1 base, J lost 0 bases, and 15 bases lay in between. The V gene's germline CDR1 is LGHNA and CDR2 YNFKEQ. The CDR3 extends over 17 amino acids. The CDR3 loop reads CASSQGWAADMNTEAFF. CDR3 in DNA: TGTGCCAGCAGCCAAGGGTGGGCTGCGGACATGAACACTGAAGCTTTCTTT.

The chain recombines TRBV18 with TRBJ1-5; D not resolved. The CDR3 consists of 14 residues. V was cut by 1 base and J by 2 bases, with 6 bases left in between. Germline lookup yields CDR1 KGHSH and CDR2 LQKENI. Here the CDR3 reads CASSPRSGNQPQHF. The CDR3, as DNA: TGTGCCAGCTCACCACGGAGCGGCAATCAGCCCCAGCATTTT.

This chain connects TRBV7-3 to TRBJ2-5; D is unresolved. The length of the CDR3 is 13 residues. The germline gives CDR1 SGHTA, CDR2 FQGTGA. Deletions cut 3 bases from V and 4 bases from J, with 9 bases between. The CDR3, as DNA: TGTGCCAGCAGCTTGTCCCCGGGAGAGACCCAGTACTTC. The encoded protein is CASSLSPGETQYF.

This sequence joins TRBV9 and TRBJ2-7; D gene unclear. Looked up from germline, CDR1 is SGDLS and CDR2 is YYNGEE. This CDR3 has 15 residues. With 4 bases removed from V and 0 bases from J, the gap between germline ends came to 14 bases. The CDR3 DNA reads as TGTGCCAGCAGCCCCCGAGACACAAGCTCCTACGAGCAGTACTTC. It yields the protein CASSPRDTSSYEQYF.

J is TRBJ2-7 and V is TRBV27, with TRBD2 matching 7 bases. The CDR3 is 13 amino acids. Germline CDR1 is MNHEY and CDR2 is SMNVEV (reference sequence). Trimming cost V 7 bases and J 6 bases; bases outside gene matches: 9. This CDR3 is CASTHLGRGEQYF. For the CDR3, the DNA is TGTGCCAGCACACACTTGGGGAGGGGCGAGCAGTACTTC.

This chain connects TRBV24-1 to TRBJ2-1, with 12 bases aligning to TRBD1. Trimming at V came to 2 bases and at J to 7 bases, leaving 8 bases not matched to a gene. The CDR3 sequence is 17 residues long. Per the germline V gene, CDR1 is KGHDR and CDR2 is SFDVKD. This CDR3 is CATSDWAGQGARNEQFF. CDR3 DNA sequence: TGTGCCACCAGTGATTGGGCGGGACAGGGGGCGCGGAATGAGCAGTTCTTC.

The chain links TRBV27 to TRBJ1-4, with D perhaps matching TRBD1 (5 bases). The CDR3 length is 16 residues. V was shortened by 3 bases and J by 2 bases, with 13 bases between the two germline ends. The germline V gene encodes CDR1 MNHEY and CDR2 SMNVEV (reference sequence). The CDR3 here is CASSFLAGGTNEKLFF. The DNA for the CDR3 is TGTGCCAGCAGTTTTTTAGCGGGGGGGACTAATGAAAAACTGTTTTTT.

V gene TRBV5-1 combines with J gene TRBJ2-5, with D unresolved. Germline CDR1 SGHRS, CDR2 YFSETQ. The CDR3 totals 13 residues. V lost 0 bases, J lost 3 bases, and 6 bases lay in between. The CDR3: CASSLVPEETQYF. The CDR3 region has the DNA TGCGCCAGCAGCTTGGTGCCGGAAGAGACCCAGTACTTC.

The chain recombines TRBV28 with TRBJ2-3; TRBD2 might be the D (6 bases). This CDR3 has 14 residues. Germline V gene data show CDR1 as MDHEN and CDR2 as SYDVKM. The germline V and J ends were trimmed by 5 bases and 2 bases, with 11 bases remaining between them. The CDR3, as DNA: TGTGCCAGCAGTCTCCGACTAGTCACAGATACGCAGTATTTT. It specifies CASSLRLVTDTQYF.

The chain joins TRBV7-9 to TRBJ1-1; possible D gene TRBD1, 5 bases. Per germline, CDR1 SEHNR and CDR2 FQNEAQ (reference sequence). V was trimmed by 1 base and J by 3 bases, leaving 9 bases between them. This CDR3 is 14 amino acids long. CDR3 protein: CASSLVWGDTEAFF. As DNA, the CDR3 is TGTGCCAGCAGCTTAGTATGGGGCGACACTGAAGCTTTCTTT.

The chain combines TRBV4-2 with TRBJ2-5, with D unclear. The CDR3 contains 15 residues. V lost 1 base and J 5 bases, leaving 14 bases between the germline ends. The germline CDR1 and CDR2 sequences are LGHNA and YNFKEQ. CDR3 DNA sequence: TGTGCCAGCAGCCAAGTGGGCTCTCCGATGGAGACCCAGTACTTC. Translation gives CASSQVGSPMETQYF.

A single count supports this clone. The rearrangement joins TRBV7-6 to TRBJ1-5; D is ambiguous. V dropped 1 base and J dropped 0 bases, with 16 bases sitting between them. This CDR3 is 18 amino acids long. The germline V gene encodes CDR1 SGHVS and CDR2 FNYEAQ. CDR3 sequence: CASSLGPLRGNSNQPQHF. The CDR3 coding sequence is TGTGCCAGCAGCTTAGGCCCCCTCCGAGGGAATAGCAATCAGCCCCAGCATTTT.

As regards this clone: The junction differs from germline at one of its ends, possibly a read error. The J gene is TRBJ1-4, the V gene TRBV5-1; tentative D call: TRBD1 (5 bases). The CDR3 runs to 14 residues. Germline lookup yields CDR1 SGHRS and CDR2 YFSETQ. The CDR3 region has the DNA TGCGCCAGCACCTTGGCCCAGGGTGGTGAAAAACTGTTTTTT. Protein product: CASTLAQGGEKLFF.

The chain is built from TRBV11-2 and TRBJ1-4; 7 nucleotides line up with TRBD1. The CDR3 is 14 amino acids. V shed 5 bases, J shed 5 bases, and the junction held 5 bases outside the gene matches. Per germline, CDR1 SGHAT and CDR2 FQNNGV. The CDR3 sequence: CASSLGQVNEKLFF. The CDR3 DNA sequence: TGTGCCAGCAGCCTCGGACAGGTCAATGAAAAACTGTTTTTT. The full variable domain, in which reference TRBV11-2 and TRBJ1-4 provide the parts outside the CDR3, is EAGVAQSPRYKIIEKRQSVAFWCNPISGHATLYWYQQILGQGPKLLIQFQNNGVVDDSQLPKDRFSAERLKGVDSTLKIQPAKLEDSAVYLCASSLGQVNEKLFFGSGTQLSVL.

V gene TRBV7-2 combines with J gene TRBJ1-2, with unresolved D. CDR1 and CDR2 (germline): SGHTA, FQGNSA. The CDR3 is 13 amino acids. The germline V and J ends were trimmed by 2 bases and 7 bases, with 11 bases remaining between them. The CDR3 DNA sequence: TGTGCCAGCAGCTTAAGAGGGTTGGGTGGCTACACCTTC. Encoded protein: CASSLRGLGGYTF.

J is TRBJ2-7 and V is TRBV6-5, with D possibly being TRBD2 (6 bases). V lost 6 bases and J lost 2, with 17 bases in between. CDR1 is MNHEY, CDR2 SVGAGI, per germline. CDR3 size: 15 residues. The CDR3 DNA reads as TGTGCCAGCAGCAGTCCGGGACTGAATACCTACGAGCAGTACTTC. Its protein product is CASSSPGLNTYEQYF.

The chain combines TRBV7-8 with TRBJ1-4; a possible D gene is TRBD1 (5 bases). Trimming pared 0 bases from V and 1 base from J, leaving 15 bases between. The CDR3 has 18 amino acids. In germline, CDR1 is SGHVS, CDR2 FQNEAQ. DNA for the CDR3: TGTGCCAGCAGCTTAGCGCGTATCAGGGTTAGAACTAATGAAAAACTGTTTTTT. As protein: CASSLARIRVRTNEKLFF. Combining the CDR3 with reference TRBV7-8 and TRBJ1-4 gives the whole variable domain GAGVSQSPRYKVAKRGQDVALRCDPISGHVSLFWYQQALGQGPEFLTYFQNEAQLDKSGLPSDRFFAERPEGSVSTLKIQRTQQEDSAVYLCASSLARIRVRTNEKLFFGSGTQLSVL.